This note documents a single T cell receptor beta chain sequence. Its recognized antigen is unknown. Per-nucleotide qualities are absent, and no much larger clonotype sits a single base away. This entry is derived from a study of CD8 T cells in Susac syndrome (dated by TCRdb to between 2018 and 2020). For the study in its entirety: Among the Susac syndrome patients who were sequenced, clinically active disease was present in about 6 and clinical remission was observed in roughly eight. At the time of blood withdrawal, Susac syndrome patients were either therapy-naive, taking corticosteroids (with some also receiving IVIg), or on IVIg alone. Repertoire sequencing was used to test whether CD8+ T cell activation and differentiation in Susac syndrome was antigen driven. Results the study describes overall, beyond this receptor: In the CD4+ T cell repertoire of Susac syndrome patients, clonal expansion was not detected. The TCR sequencing and HLA analysis was acknowledged to have included a relatively small number of individuals.

The CDR3 holds 14 amino acids from the cysteine to the phenylalanine. Only CDR3 DNA remains: 42 bases, in frame from the first base. CDR1 and CDR2, per the germline V gene (reference sequence), are LNHDA and SQIVND. V and J are truncated by 3 bases and 10 bases respectively, leaving an intervening sequence of 16 bases. High-throughput TCR beta sequencing profiled peripheral blood CD8+ and CD4+ T cells from healthy donors, Susac syndrome patients and multiple sclerosis patients. The Susac syndrome patients fulfilled recently defined diagnostic criteria for either definite or probable disease. Bulk CD8+ and CD4+ T cells were purified magnetically by negative isolation, whereas CD8+ TEMRA cells were enriched by FACS. Blood was collected in EDTA tubes and processed within 24 hours, with PBMCs isolated through density gradient centrifugation. PBMCs intended for TCR sequencing were frozen in liquid nitrogen and were later thawed in a 37 degrees C water bath. A purity of at least 90% was achieved for sorted or isolated CD4+, CD8+ and CD8+ TEMRA cells.

RNA was extracted using the RNeasy kit, and about 0.45 to 1 ug of the RNA was reverse transcribed with random hexamers. The immunoSEQ multiplex PCR assay, which covers 54 Vbeta and 13 Jbeta segments, was used to amplify TCR beta CDR3 regions. PCR amplification bias was corrected using a synthetic template baseline for primer optimization and computational correction. Per the authors' processing: Only productive sequences were kept, with reads annotated to V, D and J genes according to IMGT and analyzed in immunoSEQ Analyzer. Clonality was computed as one minus Shannon entropy normalized by log2 of the number of productive unique sequences. Public and private clones were assessed among the 100 most prevalent clones of each patient and control. Clones were defined as Susac-specific if absent from the healthy and MS cohorts, from approximately 1,100 published viral clones and from other ImmuneACCESS disease sequences. TCRdb applied fastp at Q25 and MiXCR to the public reads, then kept only in-frame beta chains. CDR3 protein sequences are deduplicated, and each keeps its most common genes and DNA. The V and J calls were not made by the authors but by TCRdb's processing. The sample table holds roughly 190,000 distinct CDR3 sequences, of which approximately 94% were seen once. Approximately 0.098% of the sample is held by the ten biggest clonotypes.

This TCR was recovered from a human donor with Susac syndrome. The rearranged segments are TRBV19 and TRBJ1-5, with no confident D gene call. The sequencing sample was made of CD4+ T cells from PBMCs. The CDR3 region reads CASSIPGPIKPQHF. The DNA sequence is TGTGCCAGTAGTATTCCCGGACCGATCAAACCCCAGCATTTT.